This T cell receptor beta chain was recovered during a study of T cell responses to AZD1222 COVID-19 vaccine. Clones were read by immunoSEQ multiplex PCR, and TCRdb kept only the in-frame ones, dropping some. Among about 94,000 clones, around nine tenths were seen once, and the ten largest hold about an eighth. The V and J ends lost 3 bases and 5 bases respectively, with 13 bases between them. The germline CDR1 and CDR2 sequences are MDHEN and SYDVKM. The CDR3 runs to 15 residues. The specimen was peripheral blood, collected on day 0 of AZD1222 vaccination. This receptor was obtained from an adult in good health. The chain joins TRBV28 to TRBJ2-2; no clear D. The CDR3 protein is CASSFWPRRTGELFF. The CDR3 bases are TGTGCCAGCAGTTTTTGGCCCCGGCGGACCGGGGAGCTGTTTTTT. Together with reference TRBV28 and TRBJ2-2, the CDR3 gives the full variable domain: DVKVTQSSRYLVKRTGEKVFLECVQDMDHENMFWYRQDPGLGLRLIYFSYDVKMKEKGDIPEGYSVSREKKERFSLILESASTNQTSMYLCASSFWPRRTGELFFGEGSRLTVL.